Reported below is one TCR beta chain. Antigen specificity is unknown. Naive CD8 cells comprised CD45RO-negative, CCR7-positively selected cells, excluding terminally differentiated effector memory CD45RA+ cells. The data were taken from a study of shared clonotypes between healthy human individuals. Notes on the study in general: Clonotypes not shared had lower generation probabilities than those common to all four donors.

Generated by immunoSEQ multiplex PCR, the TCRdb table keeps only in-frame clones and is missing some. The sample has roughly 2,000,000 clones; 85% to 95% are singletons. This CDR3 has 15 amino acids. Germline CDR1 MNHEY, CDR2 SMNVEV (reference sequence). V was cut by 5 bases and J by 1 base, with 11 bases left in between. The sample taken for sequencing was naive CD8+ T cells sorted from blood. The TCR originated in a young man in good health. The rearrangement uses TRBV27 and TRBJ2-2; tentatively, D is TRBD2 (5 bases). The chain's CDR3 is CASSLFEGNTGELFF. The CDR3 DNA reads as TGTGCCAGCAGTCTCTTTGAGGGGAACACCGGGGAGCTGTTTTTT.